This T cell receptor (beta chain) was retrieved from a study of technical replicates of blood from a handful of donors. This CDR3 is built from 15 residues. Trimming cost V 0 bases and J 9 bases; bases outside gene matches: 8. Germline V gene lookup returns CDR1 SGHRS and CDR2 YFSETQ. Sequencing used immunoSEQ multiplex PCR; TCRdb keeps in-frame clones, though not all of them. The table lists more than 75,000 clones, over 90% of them singletons. The TCR was taken from a human donor in good health. The sample consisted of T cells isolated from PBMCs. This chain uses TRBV5-1 with TRBJ2-1; 8 positions match TRBD1. CDR3 region: CASSLGTGISSEQFF. For the CDR3, the DNA is TGCGCCAGCAGCTTGGGGACAGGGATTTCCAGTGAGCAGTTCTTC.